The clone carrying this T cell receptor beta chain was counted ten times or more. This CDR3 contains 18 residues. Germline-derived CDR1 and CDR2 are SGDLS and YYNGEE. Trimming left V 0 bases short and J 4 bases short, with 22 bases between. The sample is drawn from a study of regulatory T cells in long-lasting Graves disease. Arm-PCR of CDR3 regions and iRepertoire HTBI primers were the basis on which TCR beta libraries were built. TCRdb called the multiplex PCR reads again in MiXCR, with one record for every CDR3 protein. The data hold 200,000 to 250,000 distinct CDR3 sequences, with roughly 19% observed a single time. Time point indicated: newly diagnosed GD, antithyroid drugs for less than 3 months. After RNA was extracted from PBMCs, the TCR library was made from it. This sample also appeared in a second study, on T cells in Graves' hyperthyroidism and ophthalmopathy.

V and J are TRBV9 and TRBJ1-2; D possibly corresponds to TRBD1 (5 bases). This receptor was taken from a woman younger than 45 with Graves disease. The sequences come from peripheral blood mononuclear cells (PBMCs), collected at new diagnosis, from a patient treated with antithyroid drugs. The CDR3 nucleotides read TGTGCCAGCAGCGTAGGTTTGGGGGGAAGACCCGATGTCTATGGCTACACCTTC. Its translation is CASSVGLGGRPDVYGYTF.